This record covers a single TCR beta chain. Its antigen is not yet known. No much larger clonotype is one base removed from it; base qualities were not supplied. These data belong to a study of T cell changes during pregnancy in multiple sclerosis (dated by TCRdb to the late 2010s). About the full investigation: In women with multiple sclerosis, the researchers looked at how the T cell repertoire shifted as pregnancy progressed.

Library preparation used the immunoSEQ multiplex PCR assay. TCRdb carries this immuneACCESS record with in-frame sequences only. Its versions omit some clonotypes, under half of them owing to an unresolved V gene in the studies checked, with the rest unexplained. For this sample the table gives over 70,000 clones, of which approximately 94% were detected only once. The ten largest clones take up 2% to 2.5% of the sample. CDR3 length: 14 amino acids, cysteine to phenylalanine. Only the CDR3 region is kept as DNA, spanning 42 bases read in frame from base 1. Looking up the germline V gene yields CDR1 ENHRY and CDR2 SYGVKD. Germline trimming: 8 bases from V, 0 bases from J; junction bases outside gene matches: 3.

The rearranged segments are TRBV10-3 and TRBJ1-5, and 8 bases in between align with TRBD1. The TCR originated in a female donor with multiple sclerosis, enrolled in a pregnancy study. The sequences come from peripheral blood, collected in the third trimester of pregnancy. Read as DNA, the sequence is TGTGCCATCTGGACAGGGTATAGCAATCAGCCCCAGCATTTT. The resulting protein is CAIWTGYSNQPQHF.